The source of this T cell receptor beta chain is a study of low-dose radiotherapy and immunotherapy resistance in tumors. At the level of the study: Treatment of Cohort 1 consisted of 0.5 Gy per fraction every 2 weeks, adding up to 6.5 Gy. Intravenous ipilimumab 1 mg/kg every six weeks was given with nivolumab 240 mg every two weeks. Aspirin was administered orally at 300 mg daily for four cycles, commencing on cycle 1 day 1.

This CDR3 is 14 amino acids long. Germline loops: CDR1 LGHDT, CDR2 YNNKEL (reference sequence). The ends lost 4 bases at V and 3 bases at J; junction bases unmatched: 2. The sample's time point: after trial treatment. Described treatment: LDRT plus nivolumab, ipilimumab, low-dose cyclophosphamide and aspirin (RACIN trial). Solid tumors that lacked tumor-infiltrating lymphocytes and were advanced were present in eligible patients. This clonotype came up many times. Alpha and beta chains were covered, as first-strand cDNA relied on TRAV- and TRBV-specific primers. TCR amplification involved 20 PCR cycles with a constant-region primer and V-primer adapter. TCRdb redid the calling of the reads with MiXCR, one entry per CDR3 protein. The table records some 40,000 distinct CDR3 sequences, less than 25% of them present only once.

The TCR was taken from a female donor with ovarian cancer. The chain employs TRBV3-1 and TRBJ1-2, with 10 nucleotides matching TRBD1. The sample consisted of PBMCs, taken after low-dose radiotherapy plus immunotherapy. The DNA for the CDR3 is TGTGCCAGCAGCCGGGACAGGGGCGACTATGGCTACACCTTC. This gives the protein CASSRDRGDYGYTF.